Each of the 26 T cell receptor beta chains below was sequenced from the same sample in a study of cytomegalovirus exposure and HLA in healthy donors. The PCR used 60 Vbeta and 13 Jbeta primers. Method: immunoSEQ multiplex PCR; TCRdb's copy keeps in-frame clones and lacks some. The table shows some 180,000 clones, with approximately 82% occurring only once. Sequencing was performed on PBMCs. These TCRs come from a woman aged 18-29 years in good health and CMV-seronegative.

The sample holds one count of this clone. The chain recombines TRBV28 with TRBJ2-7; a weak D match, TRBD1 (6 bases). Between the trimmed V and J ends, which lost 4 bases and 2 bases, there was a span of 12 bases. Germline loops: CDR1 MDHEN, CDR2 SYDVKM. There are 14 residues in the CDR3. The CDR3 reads CASSYNRDPYEQYF. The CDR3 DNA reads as TGTGCCAGCAGTTACAACAGGGATCCCTACGAGCAGTACTTC. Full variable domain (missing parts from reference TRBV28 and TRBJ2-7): DVKVTQSSRYLVKRTGEKVFLECVQDMDHENMFWYRQDPGLGLRLIYFSYDVKMKEKGDIPEGYSVSREKKERFSLILESASTNQTSMYLCASSYNRDPYEQYFGPGTRLTVT.

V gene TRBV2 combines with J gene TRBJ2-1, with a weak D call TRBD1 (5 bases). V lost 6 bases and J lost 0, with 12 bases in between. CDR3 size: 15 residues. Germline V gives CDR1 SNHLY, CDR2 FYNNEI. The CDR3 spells CASSQTVSSYNEQFF. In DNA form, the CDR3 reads TGTGCCAGCAGCCAGACAGTCAGCTCCTACAATGAGCAGTTCTTC.

CDR3 nucleotides: TGTGCCAGCAGCACTTTAGCGGGGCAGTTCTTC. Its translation is CASSTLAGQFF. The gene calls are TRBV7-9 and TRBJ2-1; 7 nucleotides agree with TRBD2. The CDR3 consists of 11 residues. Germline V CDR1 and CDR2: SEHNR, FQNEAQ (reference sequence). V lost 5 bases, J lost 12 bases, and 4 bases stayed unmatched.

CDR3 amino acids: CASRSYSNQPQHF. Written as DNA, the CDR3 is TGTGCCAGCAGATCGTATAGCAATCAGCCCCAGCATTTT. This chain uses TRBV6-5 with TRBJ1-5; no definite D call. The CDR3 extends over 13 amino acids. Germline lookup yields CDR1 MNHEY and CDR2 SVGAGI. V was shortened by 6 bases and J by 0 bases, with 6 bases between the two germline ends.

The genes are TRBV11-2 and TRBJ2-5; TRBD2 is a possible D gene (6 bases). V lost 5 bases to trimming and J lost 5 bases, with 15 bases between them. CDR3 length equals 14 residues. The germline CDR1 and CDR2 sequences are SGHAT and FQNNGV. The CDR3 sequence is CASSRQGGRETQYF. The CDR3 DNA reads TGTGCCAGCAGCCGGCAGGGAGGCCGGGAGACCCAGTACTTC.

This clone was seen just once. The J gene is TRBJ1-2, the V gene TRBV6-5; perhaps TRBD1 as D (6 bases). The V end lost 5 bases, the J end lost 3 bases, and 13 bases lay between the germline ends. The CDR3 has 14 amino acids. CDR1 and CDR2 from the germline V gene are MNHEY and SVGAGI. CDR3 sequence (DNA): TGTGCCAGCAGTACCGGACAGAGATACTATGGCTACACCTTC. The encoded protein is CASSTGQRYYGYTF.

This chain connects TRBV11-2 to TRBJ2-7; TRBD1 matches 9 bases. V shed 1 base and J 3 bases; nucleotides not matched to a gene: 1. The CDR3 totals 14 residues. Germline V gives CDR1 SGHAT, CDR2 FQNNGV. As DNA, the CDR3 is TGTGCCAGCAGCTTAGGACAGGGGGGCTACGAGCAGTACGTC. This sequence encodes CASSLGQGGYEQYV.

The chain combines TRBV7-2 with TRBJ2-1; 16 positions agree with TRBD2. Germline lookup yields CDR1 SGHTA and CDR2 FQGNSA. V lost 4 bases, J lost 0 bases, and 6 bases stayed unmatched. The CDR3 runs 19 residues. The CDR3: CASSSGLAGGLSSYNEQFF. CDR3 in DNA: TGTGCCAGCAGCTCGGGACTAGCGGGAGGGCTGAGCTCCTACAATGAGCAGTTCTTC.

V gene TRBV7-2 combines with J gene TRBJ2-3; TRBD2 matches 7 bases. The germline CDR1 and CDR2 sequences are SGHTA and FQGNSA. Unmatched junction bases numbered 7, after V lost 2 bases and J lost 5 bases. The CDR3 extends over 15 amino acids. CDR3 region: CASSLKSGGGDTQYF. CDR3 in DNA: TGTGCCAGCAGCTTAAAATCGGGAGGTGGAGATACGCAGTATTTT.

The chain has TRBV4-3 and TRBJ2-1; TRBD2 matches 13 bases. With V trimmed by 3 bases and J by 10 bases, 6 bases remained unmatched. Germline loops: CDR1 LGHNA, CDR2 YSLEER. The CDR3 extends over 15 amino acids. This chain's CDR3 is CASSQGRLAGGEQFF. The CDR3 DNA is TGCGCCAGCAGCCAGGGAAGACTAGCGGGAGGCGAGCAGTTCTTC.

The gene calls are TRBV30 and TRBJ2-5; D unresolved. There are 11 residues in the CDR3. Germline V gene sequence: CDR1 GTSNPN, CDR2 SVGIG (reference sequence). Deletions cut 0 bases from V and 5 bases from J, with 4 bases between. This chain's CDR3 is CAWSVGETQYF. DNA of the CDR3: TGTGCCTGGAGTGTCGGTGAGACCCAGTACTTC.

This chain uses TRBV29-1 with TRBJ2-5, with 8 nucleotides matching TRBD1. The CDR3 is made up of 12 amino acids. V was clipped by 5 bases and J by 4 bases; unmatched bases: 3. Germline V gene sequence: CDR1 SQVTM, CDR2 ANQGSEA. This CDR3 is CSVQGAGETQYF. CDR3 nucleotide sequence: TGCAGCGTTCAGGGGGCGGGAGAGACCCAGTACTTC.

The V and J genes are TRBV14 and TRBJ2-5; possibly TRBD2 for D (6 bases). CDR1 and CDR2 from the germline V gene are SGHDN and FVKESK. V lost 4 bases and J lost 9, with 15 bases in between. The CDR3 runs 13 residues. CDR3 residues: CASSLGGVVAQYF. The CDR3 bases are TGTGCCAGCAGCCTTGGAGGGGTAGTCGCCCAGTACTTC.

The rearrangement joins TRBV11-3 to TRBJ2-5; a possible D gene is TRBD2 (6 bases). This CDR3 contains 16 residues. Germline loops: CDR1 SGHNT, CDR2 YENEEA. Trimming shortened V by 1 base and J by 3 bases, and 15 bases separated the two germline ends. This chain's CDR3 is CASSLGARELEETQYF. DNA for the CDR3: TGTGCCAGCAGCTTAGGGGCCCGGGAGTTGGAAGAGACCCAGTACTTC.

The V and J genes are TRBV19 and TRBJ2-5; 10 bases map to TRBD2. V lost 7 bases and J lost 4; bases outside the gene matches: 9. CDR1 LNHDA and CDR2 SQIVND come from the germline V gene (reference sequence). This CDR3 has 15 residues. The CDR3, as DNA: TGTGCCAGTACCTCTAGCGGGAGATTTGGAGAGACCCAGTACTTC. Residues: CASTSSGRFGETQYF.

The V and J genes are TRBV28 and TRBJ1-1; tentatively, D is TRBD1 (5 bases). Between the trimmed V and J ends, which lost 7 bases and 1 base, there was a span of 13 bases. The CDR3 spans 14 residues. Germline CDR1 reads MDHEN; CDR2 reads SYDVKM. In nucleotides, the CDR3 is TGTGCCAGCACCTCAGGAGGGGAGAACACTGAAGCTTTCTTT. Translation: CASTSGGENTEAFF.

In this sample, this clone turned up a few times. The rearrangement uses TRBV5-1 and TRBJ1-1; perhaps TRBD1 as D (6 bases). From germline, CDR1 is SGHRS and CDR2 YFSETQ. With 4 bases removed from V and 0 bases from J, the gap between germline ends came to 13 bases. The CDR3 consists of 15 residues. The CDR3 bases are TGCGCCAGCAGCGCGGTACAGGGACTGAACACTGAAGCTTTCTTT. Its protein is CASSAVQGLNTEAFF.

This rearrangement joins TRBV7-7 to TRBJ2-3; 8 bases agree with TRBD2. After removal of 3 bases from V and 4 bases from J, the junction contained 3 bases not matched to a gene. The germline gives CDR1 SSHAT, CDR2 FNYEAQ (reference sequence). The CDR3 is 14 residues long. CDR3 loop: CASSLSGSADTQYF. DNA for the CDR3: TGTGCCAGCAGCTTGAGCGGGAGTGCAGATACGCAGTATTTT. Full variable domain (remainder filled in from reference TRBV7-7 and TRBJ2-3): GAGVSQSPRYKVTKRGQDVTLRCDPISSHATLYWYQQALGQGPEFLTYFNYEAQPDKSGLPSDRFSAERPEGSISTLTIQRTEQRDSAMYRCASSLSGSADTQYFGPGTRLTVL.

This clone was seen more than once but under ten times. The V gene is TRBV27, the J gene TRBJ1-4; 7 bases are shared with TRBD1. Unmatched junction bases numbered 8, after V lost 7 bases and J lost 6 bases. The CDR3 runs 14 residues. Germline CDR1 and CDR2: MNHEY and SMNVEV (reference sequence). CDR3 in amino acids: CASTKQGTYEKLFF. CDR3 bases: TGTGCCAGCACTAAACAGGGGACCTATGAAAAACTGTTTTTT.

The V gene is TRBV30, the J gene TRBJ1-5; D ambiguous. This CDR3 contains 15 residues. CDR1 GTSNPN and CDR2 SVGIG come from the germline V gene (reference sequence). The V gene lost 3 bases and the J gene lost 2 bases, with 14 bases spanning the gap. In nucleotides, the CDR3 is TGTGCCTGGAGCCAAGGAGACTTTGGCAATCAGCCCCAGCATTTT. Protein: CAWSQGDFGNQPQHF. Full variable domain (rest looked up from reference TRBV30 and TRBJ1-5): SQTIHQWPATLVQPVGSPLSLECTVEGTSNPNLYWYRQAAGRGLQLLFYSVGIGQISSEVPQNLSASRPQDRQFILSSKKLLLSDSGFYLCAWSQGDFGNQPQHFGDGTRLSIL.

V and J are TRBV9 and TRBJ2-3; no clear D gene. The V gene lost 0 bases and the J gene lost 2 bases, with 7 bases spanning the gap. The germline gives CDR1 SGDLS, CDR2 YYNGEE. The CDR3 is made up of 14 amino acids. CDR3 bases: TGTGCCAGCAGCGTAGCCACAGCCACAGATACGCAGTATTTT. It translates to CASSVATATDTQYF.

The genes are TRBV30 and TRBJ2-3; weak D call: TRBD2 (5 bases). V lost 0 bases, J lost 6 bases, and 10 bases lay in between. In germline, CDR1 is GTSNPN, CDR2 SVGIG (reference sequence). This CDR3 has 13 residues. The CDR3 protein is CAWSVLASDTQYF. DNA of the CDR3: TGTGCCTGGAGTGTATTAGCGTCGGATACGCAGTATTTT.

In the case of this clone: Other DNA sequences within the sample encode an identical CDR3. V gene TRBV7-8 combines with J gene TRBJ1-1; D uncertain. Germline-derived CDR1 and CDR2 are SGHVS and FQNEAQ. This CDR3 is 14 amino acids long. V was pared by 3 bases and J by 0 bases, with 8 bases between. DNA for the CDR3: TGTGCCAGCAGCTTGAATAGCTTGAACACTGAAGCTTTCTTT. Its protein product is CASSLNSLNTEAFF.

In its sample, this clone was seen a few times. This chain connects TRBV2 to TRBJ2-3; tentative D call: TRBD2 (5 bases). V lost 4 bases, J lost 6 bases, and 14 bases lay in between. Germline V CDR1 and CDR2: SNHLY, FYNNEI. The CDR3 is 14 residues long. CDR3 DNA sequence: TGTGCCAGCAGTGGGACTTTCGCCTCGGATACGCAGTATTTT. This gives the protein CASSGTFASDTQYF.

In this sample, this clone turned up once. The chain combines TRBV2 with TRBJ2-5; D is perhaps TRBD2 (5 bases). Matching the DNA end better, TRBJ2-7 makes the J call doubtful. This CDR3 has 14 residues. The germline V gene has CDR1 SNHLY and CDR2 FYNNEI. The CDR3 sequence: CASRITGWWYEQYF. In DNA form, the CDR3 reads TGTGCCAGCAGGATCACGGGGTGGTGGTACGAGCAGTACTTC.

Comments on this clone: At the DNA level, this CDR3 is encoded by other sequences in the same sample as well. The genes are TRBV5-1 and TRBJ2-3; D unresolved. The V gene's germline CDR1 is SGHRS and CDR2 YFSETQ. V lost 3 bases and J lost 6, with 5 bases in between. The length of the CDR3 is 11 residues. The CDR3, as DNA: TGCGCCAGCAGCTCTACGGATACGCAGTATTTT. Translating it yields CASSSTDTQYF.